This T cell receptor beta chain is from a study of CD8+CD57+ T cells in acquired aplastic anemia. Before being chosen for sequencing, patients had shown CD8+CD57+ cell expansion by flow cytometry. Unmatched junction bases numbered 7, after V lost 6 bases and J lost 6 bases. This CDR3 has 15 residues. The germline V gene has CDR1 SNHLY and CDR2 FYNNEI. Genomic DNA provided the template from which TCR beta VDJ and CDR3 profiles were obtained. A single record per CDR3 protein comes from TCRdb applying MiXCR to the reads. The sample has about 190,000 distinct CDR3 sequences, roughly half seen once. This clonotype occurred a few times.

The sequenced material came from sorted CD4+, CD8+, or CD8+CD57+ T cells (not recorded which) from PBMCs. The chain links TRBV2 to TRBJ2-3, with 12 nucleotides matching TRBD2. The source is a human donor with aplastic anemia. CDR3 amino acids: CASRRLAGVFDTQYF. The CDR3 DNA follows: TGTGCCAGCAGAAGACTAGCGGGAGTGTTTGATACGCAGTATTTT.